Below, 20 T cell receptor beta chains from the same sample are listed, as sequenced in a study of blood T cell repertoires in COVID-19 (TCRdb year 2020). The library was prepared using the immunoSEQ multiplex PCR assay. TCRdb provides this immuneACCESS table in a form limited to in-frame rearrangements. Some clones are lacking; in checked studies, under half of them reflect an unresolved V gene, and why the rest are absent is not known. The sample table records about 220,000 clones; roughly four fifths of these occur just once. 2% to 2.5% of the sample belongs to the ten largest clones. Sequences were obtained from peripheral blood. These receptors all stem from a woman aged 55-69 years with acute or convalescent COVID-19.

This clone turned up a few times. This chain uses TRBV7-9 with TRBJ1-2, with 9 bases matching TRBD1. V was pared by 5 bases and J by 4 bases, with 5 bases of the junction left unmatched. Germline V gene sequence: CDR1 SEHNR, CDR2 FQNEAQ (reference sequence). This CDR3 is 14 amino acids long. The CDR3 nucleotides are TGTGCCAGCAGCCAAACGACAGGGGGCTATGGCTACACCTTC. This translates into CASSQTTGGYGYTF.

The rearrangement joins TRBV6-5 to TRBJ1-5; no clear D gene. The CDR3 has 14 amino acids. Germline CDR1 MNHEY, CDR2 SVGAGI. V was clipped by 6 bases and J by 0 bases, with 9 bases between them. The DNA of the CDR3 is TGTGCCAGCAGCGAGTTAGATAGCAATCAGCCCCAGCATTTT. Translated: CASSELDSNQPQHF.

This chain's CDR3 is CASSFSGEAQPQHF. CDR3 nucleotides: TGTGCCAGCAGTTTTTCGGGAGAAGCCCAGCCCCAGCATTTT. The V gene is TRBV27, the J gene TRBJ1-5; no definite D call. This CDR3 contains 14 residues. The V and J ends lost 3 bases and 7 bases respectively, with 13 bases between them. CDR1 and CDR2 (germline): MNHEY, SMNVEV (reference sequence).

This rearrangement joins TRBV6-6 to TRBJ1-3; no reliable D call. The ends were cut back, 6 bases at V and 2 bases at J, with 8 bases in the middle. The CDR3 sequence is 13 residues long. CDR1 and CDR2 from the germline V gene are MNHNY and SVGAGI (reference sequence). The CDR3 region is CASSVDTGNTIYF. For the CDR3, the DNA is TGTGCCAGCAGCGTAGACACTGGAAACACCATATATTTT.

This clone was found once. This chain connects TRBV28 to TRBJ2-3, with TRBD2 matching over 8 bases. Germline values: CDR1 MDHEN, CDR2 SYDVKM. The ends lost 6 bases at V and 1 base at J; junction bases unmatched: 12. The CDR3 contains 17 residues. The DNA of the CDR3 is TGTGCCAGCAGGATTGCGTCAGCGGGGGTACGCACAGATACGCAGTATTTT. Translation: CASRIASAGVRTDTQYF.

The J gene is TRBJ1-6, the V gene TRBV30, with 7 bases identical to TRBD1. V shed 0 bases and J 7 bases; nucleotides not matched to a gene: 3. Germline V lookup: CDR1 GTSNPN, CDR2 SVGIG (reference sequence). This CDR3 has 14 residues. The CDR3 loop is CAWSVAGGNSPLHF. CDR3 DNA: TGTGCCTGGAGTGTAGCAGGGGGGAATTCACCCCTCCACTTT.

For the CDR3, the DNA is TGTGCCAGTAGTATGCCTAGCCAAAGCGTCGCTTTCTTT. Its protein product is CASSMPSQSVAFF. The rearrangement links TRBV19 to TRBJ1-1; D call uncertain. The CDR3 is 13 amino acids. Trimming took 3 bases from V and 11 from J, leaving 16 bases between them. Per germline, CDR1 LNHDA and CDR2 SQIVND (reference sequence).

The chain uses TRBV5-6 and TRBJ1-1; 7 nucleotides align to TRBD1. Per the germline V gene, CDR1 is SGHDT and CDR2 is YYEEEE. The CDR3 consists of 14 residues. V lost 1 base and J lost 8; bases outside the gene matches: 8. This chain's CDR3 is CASSLMIGGTEAFF. The DNA for the CDR3 is TGTGCCAGCAGCTTGATGATAGGGGGCACCGAAGCTTTCTTT.

V gene TRBV6-6 combines with J gene TRBJ1-1, with TRBD1 matching over 7 bases. Germline V gene lookup returns CDR1 MNHNY and CDR2 SVGAGI (reference sequence). The CDR3 contains 13 residues. V gave up 6 bases and J gave up 7 bases; unmatched junction bases: 8. The CDR3 nucleotides read TGTGCCAGCAGGCGAGACAGGGTGGGTGAAGCTTTCTTT. The encoded protein is CASRRDRVGEAFF.

This chain uses TRBV19 with TRBJ1-3; 7 bases map to TRBD1. This CDR3 comprises 17 residues. Trimming took 8 bases from V and 3 from J; bases not matched to a gene: 16. The germline V gene encodes CDR1 LNHDA and CDR2 SQIVND (reference sequence). In DNA form, the CDR3 reads TGTGCCAGTCTGTCCCGGGCGACAGGGCTTGGTGGAAACACCATATATTTT. Protein: CASLSRATGLGGNTIYF.

The chain is built from TRBV27 and TRBJ2-3; D uncertain. Trimming pared 3 bases from V and 0 bases from J, leaving 7 bases between. Germline-derived CDR1 and CDR2 are MNHEY and SMNVEV (reference sequence). The CDR3 consists of 14 residues. The CDR3 bases are TGTGCCAGCAGTTTCGTTGTTAGCACAGATACGCAGTATTTT. Translated, it gives CASSFVVSTDTQYF.

The V gene is TRBV30, the J gene TRBJ1-6; no firm D call. The germline V gene encodes CDR1 GTSNPN and CDR2 SVGIG (reference sequence). The CDR3 contains 13 residues. Deletions cut 5 bases from V and 7 bases from J, with 12 bases between. The CDR3 sequence: CAWSSGSNSPLHF. CDR3 nucleotides: TGTGCCTGGTCCTCAGGCAGCAATTCACCCCTCCACTTT.

Points on this clone: Germline and junction disagree at one end, which may indicate a read error. This chain uses TRBV7-3 with TRBJ2-2, with 9 bases matching TRBD2. The CDR3 has 18 residues. Germline V gene data show CDR1 as SGHTA and CDR2 as FQGTGA. Here the CDR3 reads CASSSGGGAFWNAGELFF. CDR3 DNA sequence: TGTGCCAGCAGCTCGGGCGGGGGGGCCTTTTGGAACGCCGGGGAGCTGTTTTTT. The variable domain in full, with the rest retrieved from reference TRBV7-3 and TRBJ2-2, is GAGVSQTPSNKVTEKGKYVELRCDPISGHTALYWYRQSLGQGPEFLIYFQGTGAADDSGLPNDRFFAVRPEGSVSTLKIQRTERGDSAVYLCASSSGGGAFWNAGELFFGEGSRLTVL.

The V gene is TRBV27, the J gene TRBJ2-1; D might be TRBD2 (6 bases). The germline V and J ends were trimmed by 5 bases and 6 bases, with 11 bases remaining between them. Germline V gene data show CDR1 as MNHEY and CDR2 as SMNVEV (reference sequence). CDR3 length: 13 residues. DNA for the CDR3: TGTGCCAGCAGTCTAACGGGGGTCAATGAGCAGTTCTTC. Protein product: CASSLTGVNEQFF.

The rearrangement joins TRBV28 to TRBJ1-1, with D possibly matching TRBD1 (5 bases). The length of the CDR3 is 13 residues. Trimming took off 8 bases at V and 0 bases at J, with 10 bases between the two ends. Germline V gene lookup returns CDR1 MDHEN and CDR2 SYDVKM. CDR3: CASGLQVNTEAFF. CDR3 bases: TGTGCCAGCGGGTTACAGGTGAACACTGAAGCTTTCTTT.

The table lists this clone with a few counts. V is TRBV19 and J is TRBJ1-4; 7 nucleotides line up with TRBD1. With 5 bases clipped from V and 0 bases from J, the junction kept 9 bases outside the gene matches. This CDR3 is built from 17 residues. From germline, CDR1 is LNHDA and CDR2 SQIVND (reference sequence). CDR3 residues: CASSFRTGLTTNEKLFF. The CDR3 nucleotides are TGTGCCAGTAGTTTTAGGACAGGCCTAACAACTAATGAAAAACTGTTTTTT.

This sequence joins TRBV7-2 and TRBJ1-2; possibly TRBD1 for D (5 bases). Trimming cost V 4 bases and J 4 bases, with 19 bases left between them. The CDR3 spans 16 residues. Germline V gene lookup returns CDR1 SGHTA and CDR2 FQGNSA. The chain's CDR3 is CASSYLGGGGFYGYTF. Written as DNA, the CDR3 is TGTGCCAGCAGCTACCTGGGGGGAGGAGGGTTCTATGGCTACACCTTC.

The chain recombines TRBV7-9 with TRBJ1-1, with D hard to call. Germline assignment: CDR1 SEHNR and CDR2 FQNEAQ (reference sequence). Deletions cut 7 bases from V and 3 bases from J, with 9 bases between. The CDR3 sequence is 12 residues long. The CDR3 spells CASNTGHTEAFF. CDR3 in DNA: TGTGCCAGCAATACGGGTCACACTGAAGCTTTCTTT.

The gene calls are TRBV29-1 and TRBJ1-2; 11 positions match TRBD1. Germline CDR1 is SQVTM and CDR2 is ANQGSEA. This CDR3 has 12 residues. The V and J ends lost 6 bases and 7 bases, in that order; junction bases with no gene match: 4. CDR3 in DNA: TGCAGCGTCGGACAGGGGGCCGGTGGCTACACCTTC. Translation: CSVGQGAGGYTF. The variable domain in full, with the rest retrieved from reference TRBV29-1 and TRBJ1-2, is SAVISQKPSRDICQRGTSLTIQCQVDSQVTMMFWYRQQPGQSLTLIATANQGSEATYESGFVIDKFPISRPNLTFSTLTVSNMSPEDSSIYLCSVGQGAGGYTFGSGTRLTVV.

This clone was recorded only once. V usage is TRBV12-3 or TRBV12-4 and J usage is TRBJ1-2; D might be TRBD1 (5 bases). This CDR3 is built from 13 residues. V lost 4 bases to trimming and J lost 7 bases, with 13 bases between them. The CDR3 DNA reads TGTGCCAGCAGTTCCAAAGCAGGGTCTGGCTACACCTTC. Amino acids: CASSSKAGSGYTF.